The entry below describes one TCR beta chain. This clone was observed a few times. This clone's antigen is unknown. No clone much larger than this one lies a single base away; base qualities are absent. The data are from a study of beta chain features in type 1 diabetes listed by TCRdb under 2018. In terms of the full investigation: Patients and healthy donors did not differ in mean age, gender distribution, total cell number or subset yield. A total of 107,917,701 sorted cells were examined across all samples, and the number of cells per subset was strongly correlated with RNA yield. The study compared the TCRB repertoires of sorted circulating CD4+ T cell subsets in recently diagnosed type 1 diabetes patients with those in matched healthy donors. Regulatory and stem cell-like memory subsets were isolated from only 8 patients and 8 healthy donors, whereas naive and central memory subsets came from all 30 or so donors. Summary of the overall study and its limitations: PCR might favor shorter templates, but patient and control samples were amplified and corrected together, so any skew would affect both groups equally. Naive, central memory and regulatory TCRB repertoires appeared to be more alike among patients than among healthy donors. A moderate but significant shortening of TCRB CDR3 length was observed in type 1 diabetes patients in all four CD4+ subsets. Because cDNA rather than genomic DNA was sequenced, highly expressing activated cells could have been over-represented, although no difference in activation and CD3 levels was found between groups. Because small numbers of individuals were included in the HLA sub-analyses, any influence of HLA type on TCRB rearrangement was left unresolved. At VDJ recombination sites, patients with type 1 diabetes made fewer insertions and deleted more nucleotides, a pattern implying thymic rearrangement abnormalities.

The entire amount of isolated RNA was reverse transcribed using the High Capacity cDNA Reverse Transcription Kit, so the sequenced TCRB transcripts were expressed ones. Deep immunoSEQ sequencing was applied to naive, central memory and regulatory T cell samples, giving an average of about 3.6 million total reads per sample. Sorted cells were lysed in RLT buffer and RNA was extracted with DNase-treated RNeasy Micro or Mini kits, depending on cell number. Each cell subset was processed separately to prevent cross-contamination, with patient and healthy donor samples processed together. The immunoSEQ multiplex PCR was used to amplify TCRB sequences from cDNA, yielding 87-bp fragments that span the CDR3 region. Amplicons were sequenced on the Illumina HiSeq platform. As for how the authors treated the data: Synthetic template baselines were used to correct PCR bias computationally, reads within Hamming distance 2 were collapsed, and singletons that could not be merged were discarded. Reads were aligned against IMGT to assign V, D and J genes, CDR3 length and insertions or deletions at six rearrangement sites. Within each subset, clonotype counts were normalized to sorted cell number, after which true diversity and Gini coefficients were computed with the tcR R package. The overlap coefficient, calculated on TCRB nucleotide sequences, was used to quantify repertoire sharing. What TCRdb holds here is the immuneACCESS table cut down to in-frame rearrangements. Part of the clones is not present; checked against another copy, under half of the missing clones reflect an unresolved V gene, and the others are unexplained. D and trimming come from the DNA, and the V and J calls and clone size come from that table. This sample comprises 150,000 to 190,000 clones, around 10% of them detected only once. The ten largest clones capture roughly 1.9% of the sample.

The V end gives up 6 bases and the J end 8 bases, leaving 7 bases in the junction not matched to a gene. There are 14 amino acids in the CDR3, from cysteine to phenylalanine inclusive. Just CDR3 DNA is preserved here, 42 bases in frame from base 1. CDR1 SEHNR and CDR2 FQNEAQ were looked up in the germline V gene (reference sequence). A single peripheral blood draw of approximately 0.11 L on average was collected from each donor into heparinised tubes. A BD FACSAria II was used to sort naive, central memory, regulatory and stem cell-like memory CD4+ T cells with a panel that included CD45RO, CCR7, CD25, CD127, CD95 and CD27. Purity was above 98% for every sorted population. Right away, PBMCs were isolated by Lymphoprep density gradient centrifugation and were stained directly, with no culture step. So that batch effects would be minimized, each experiment stained and sorted samples in pairs, pairing one healthy donor with one patient.

The rearrangement joined TRBV7-9 to TRBJ1-4; TRBD1 agrees with 9 junctional bases. The sequence was obtained from a man aged 18 to 29 in good health. The sequenced sample was central memory CD4+ T cells from blood. The CDR3 here reads CASSIRTGAEKLFF. The nucleotide sequence is TGTGCCAGCAGTATCCGGACAGGGGCCGAAAAACTGTTTTTT. With all but the CDR3 taken from the reference TRBV7-9 and TRBJ1-4 genes, the full variable domain is: DTGVSQNPRHKITKRGQNVTFRCDPISEHNRLYWYRQTLGQGPEFLTYFQNEAQLEKSRLLSDRFSAERPKGSFSTLEIQRTEQGDSAMYLCASSIRTGAEKLFFGSGTQLSVL.